Sequencing of this TCR beta chain was carried out in a study of T cells in Graves' hyperthyroidism and ophthalmopathy. Any patient presenting with uncontrolled infection, other autoimmune disease, pregnancy or lactation was left out. Using about 10 ml of fresh peripheral blood, PBMCs were prepared. The V end lost 5 bases, the J end lost 0 bases, and 13 bases lay between the germline ends. CDR3 length equals 14 residues. The germline CDR1 and CDR2 sequences are DFQATT and SNEGSKA (reference sequence). Template material for amplifying TCR beta CDR3 regions consisted of RNA transcripts. TCR CDR3 regions were first amplified by RT-PCR with HTBI primers. One entry per CDR3 protein, called by TCRdb with MiXCR from the multiplex PCR reads. The sample consists of about 480,000 distinct CDR3 sequences, approximately 15% of them appearing once.

This TCR was sampled from a woman aged 18-29 years with Graves' hyperthyroidism. The chain links TRBV20-1 to TRBJ2-5; D tentatively fits TRBD1 or TRBD2 (5 bases each). Sample: blood. The CDR3 reads CSAGAGTHQETQYF. In DNA, the CDR3 is TGCAGTGCTGGAGCCGGGACGCACCAAGAGACCCAGTACTTC.